This TCR beta chain originates from a study of OX40 agonist ivuxolimab in advanced cancers. Data came from immunoSEQ multiplex PCR; TCRdb stores just in-frame clones and leaves some out. The profile covers 75,000 to 100,000 clones, with under 85% appearing a single time and about 6% taken by the ten largest. CDR1 is MNHEY and CDR2 is SMNVEV in the germline V gene (reference sequence). The CDR3 has 14 amino acids. The V segment lost 5 bases and the J segment 7 bases; nucleotides outside the gene matches: 9. Remarks on this clone: Its antigen is not known.

Study-wide results and limits: Some nonresponders also had low normalized T-cell clonal expansion. Both blood CD4+ and CD8+ T cells showed clonal growth by week 6 at 0.1 to 3.0 mg/kg. Mean expanded clone counts were higher in CD8+ than CD4+ T cells.

This sequence joins TRBV27 and TRBJ1-2; TRBD1 matches at 8 bases. The sequencing used CD4+ or CD8+ T cells sorted from blood, collected in a trial of the OX40 agonist ivuxolimab. This sequence was found in an adult with an advanced solid tumor such as melanoma, head and neck, liver or kidney cancer. The CDR3 region is CASSPSQGAGGYTF. The CDR3 DNA reads TGTGCCAGCAGTCCTTCTCAGGGGGCAGGTGGCTACACCTTC.